The present TCR beta chain was sequenced within a study of blood T cell repertoires in COVID-19. Assay: immunoSEQ multiplex PCR; the TCRdb copy retains only in-frame clones and omits some. The sample records hundreds of thousands of clones, around 82% being singletons. V trimming: 5 bases; J trimming: 3 bases; junction bases outside the gene matches: 3. Germline loops: CDR1 MGHDK, CDR2 SYGVNS. This CDR3 region has 13 residues. The chain has TRBV25-1 and TRBJ2-7, with 8 bases matching TRBD1. Specimen: PBMCs or T cells enriched from blood (not recorded which). This sequence originates from a man aged 25-45 years with acute COVID-19. DNA of the CDR3: TGTGCCAGCAGTCGACAGGGGCACTACGAGCAGTACTTC. Translating it yields CASSRQGHYEQYF.